Each of the 14 T cell receptor beta chains below was sequenced from the same sample in a study of shared clonotypes between healthy human individuals. It was CD45RO-negative cells, positively selected for CCR7, that made up naive CD8 cells, with terminally differentiated effector memory CD45RA+ cells excluded. The assay was immunoSEQ multiplex PCR, and TCRdb's table has in-frame clones only and misses some. The sample has some 2.1 million clones; 85% to 95% are singletons. Sample: naive CD8+ T cells sorted from blood. The receptors come from a man aged 18 to 29 in good health.

The chain couples TRBV20-1 to TRBJ1-1; D not certain. Germline V lookup: CDR1 DFQATT, CDR2 SNEGSKA (reference sequence). There are 11 residues in the CDR3. Trimming pared 3 bases from V and 8 bases from J, leaving 10 bases between. CDR3 sequence reads: CSARPEGEAFF. In DNA form, the CDR3 reads TGCAGTGCTAGGCCTGAGGGAGAAGCTTTCTTT.

This chain uses TRBV30 with TRBJ1-1, with D unclear. From germline, CDR1 is GTSNPN and CDR2 SVGIG (reference sequence). Trimming pared 6 bases from V and 6 bases from J, leaving 14 bases between. The CDR3 is made up of 12 amino acids. The CDR3 loop is CACSPGDPEAFF. CDR3 DNA sequence: TGTGCCTGTAGCCCCGGGGATCCTGAAGCTTTCTTT.

The chain recombines TRBV14 with TRBJ2-7; the D gene is possibly TRBD1 (6 bases). V lost 0 bases to trimming and J lost 3 bases, with 27 bases between them. CDR3 size: 20 residues. From germline, CDR1 is SGHDN and CDR2 FVKESK. CDR3 loop: CASSQEWDTDSMELRYEQYF. CDR3 coding DNA: TGTGCCAGCAGCCAAGAATGGGACACCGACTCCATGGAGCTACGCTACGAGCAGTACTTC.

The V gene is TRBV6-5, the J gene TRBJ2-7; 8 nucleotides align to TRBD1. J was trimmed by 4 bases and V by 1 base; bases with no gene match: 3. CDR3 length equals 14 residues. The germline CDR1 and CDR2 sequences are MNHEY and SVGAGI. The chain's CDR3 is CASSYWGQEYEQYF. The CDR3 DNA reads TGTGCCAGCAGTTACTGGGGACAGGAATACGAGCAGTACTTC.

The chain couples TRBV6-1 to TRBJ2-7; the D gene is possibly TRBD2 (5 bases). The CDR3 sequence is 15 residues long. CDR1 is MNHNS and CDR2 is SASEGT in the germline V gene. Trimming pared 8 bases from V and 0 bases from J, leaving 17 bases between. Here the CDR3 DNA reads TGTGCCAGCGGAACCTGGGGAGCTAGCTCCTACGAGCAGTACTTC. Translation gives CASGTWGASSYEQYF.

The chain recombines TRBV7-9 with TRBJ2-3; 8 bases fit TRBD2. Unmatched junction bases numbered 8, after V lost 3 bases and J lost 3 bases. The germline V gene has CDR1 SEHNR and CDR2 FQNEAQ (reference sequence). The CDR3 has 16 amino acids. CDR3 nucleotide sequence: TGTGCCAGCAGCTTCTTACTAGCGGTAGGGACAGATACGCAGTATTTT. Residues: CASSFLLAVGTDTQYF.

The V call is TRBV10-1, the J call TRBJ2-2; D unresolved. The germline V gene encodes CDR1 WNHNN and CDR2 SYGVQD (reference sequence). V was trimmed by 2 bases and J by 5 bases, leaving 9 bases between them. The CDR3 runs to 14 residues. CDR3 nucleotides: TGCGCCAGCAGTGAGGGTATAGTGACCGGGGAGCTGTTTTTT. Amino acids: CASSEGIVTGELFF.

The V and J genes are TRBV4-3 and TRBJ1-6; possible D gene TRBD1, 5 bases. This CDR3 is built from 16 residues. V lost 0 bases to trimming and J lost 8 bases, with 14 bases between them. The V gene's germline CDR1 is LGHNA and CDR2 YSLEER. This CDR3 reads CASSQDEGLYDSPLHF. CDR3 nucleotides: TGCGCCAGCAGCCAAGATGAGGGGTTGTACGATTCACCCCTCCACTTT.

The V and J genes are TRBV13 and TRBJ2-7, with D perhaps matching TRBD1 or TRBD2 (5 bases each). Germline V gene lookup returns CDR1 PRHDT and CDR2 FYEKMQ (reference sequence). V lost 5 bases, J lost 4 bases, and 12 bases lay in between. The CDR3 runs 13 residues. CDR3 sequence: CASSPPGRYEQYF. The CDR3 bases are TGTGCCAGCAGCCCCCCGGGACGTTACGAGCAGTACTTC.

Concerning this clone itself: The same CDR3 can be traced to other DNA sequences in this sample. The J gene is TRBJ1-3, the V gene TRBV9, with unresolved D. CDR3 length: 15 amino acids. V was cut by 0 bases and J by 0 bases, with 7 bases left in between. Germline loops: CDR1 SGDLS, CDR2 YYNGEE. The CDR3 DNA follows: TGTGCCAGCAGCGTAGGGGGAGGCTCTGGAAACACCATATATTTT. Protein: CASSVGGGSGNTIYF.

The rearrangement joins TRBV2 to TRBJ2-7; 8 bases align to TRBD2. Germline V gene sequence: CDR1 SNHLY, CDR2 FYNNEI. The CDR3 spans 15 residues. V lost 0 bases to trimming and J lost 4 bases; unmatched junction nucleotides: 5. The CDR3 DNA reads TGTGCCAGCAGTGAAGCGGCGGGGGGCCTTTACGAGCAGTACTTC. Translating gives CASSEAAGGLYEQYF. Looking up the rest from reference TRBV2 and TRBJ2-7 gives the full variable domain: EPEVTQTPSHQVTQMGQEVILRCVPISNHLYFYWYRQILGQKVEFLVSFYNNEISEKSEIFDDQFSVERPDGSNFTLKIRSTKLEDSAMYFCASSEAAGGLYEQYFGPGTRLTVT.

This clone has only one observation. The chain's CDR3 is CASSPASGGYYNEQFF. The CDR3 DNA sequence: TGTGCCAGCAGCCCTGCTAGCGGGGGATACTACAATGAGCAGTTCTTC. The chain uses TRBV11-2 and TRBJ2-1, with 10 bases lining up with TRBD2. V dropped 5 bases and J dropped 3; count of bases not matched to a gene: 7. Germline lookup yields CDR1 SGHAT and CDR2 FQNNGV. There are 16 residues in the CDR3.

Comments on this clone: This sample includes further DNA sequences coding for the same CDR3. V and J are TRBV5-1 and TRBJ2-5; TRBD2 matches at 13 bases. This CDR3 has 15 residues. Germline V gene sequence: CDR1 SGHRS, CDR2 YFSETQ. Trimming cost V 4 bases and J 3 bases; bases outside gene matches: 3. The CDR3 DNA is TGCGCCAGCAGCGTTGGACTAGCGGGAGAAGAGACCCAGTACTTC. Its translation: CASSVGLAGEETQYF.

This clone was observed a single time. This sequence joins TRBV4-3 and TRBJ2-1; the D gene is possibly TRBD2 (5 bases). The V gene lost 0 bases and the J gene lost 7 bases, with 13 bases spanning the gap. Per the germline V gene, CDR1 is LGHNA and CDR2 is YSLEER. The CDR3 extends over 15 amino acids. CDR3 amino acids: CASSQDLSPGNEQFF. CDR3 DNA: TGCGCCAGCAGCCAAGACCTGAGCCCGGGAAATGAGCAGTTCTTC.